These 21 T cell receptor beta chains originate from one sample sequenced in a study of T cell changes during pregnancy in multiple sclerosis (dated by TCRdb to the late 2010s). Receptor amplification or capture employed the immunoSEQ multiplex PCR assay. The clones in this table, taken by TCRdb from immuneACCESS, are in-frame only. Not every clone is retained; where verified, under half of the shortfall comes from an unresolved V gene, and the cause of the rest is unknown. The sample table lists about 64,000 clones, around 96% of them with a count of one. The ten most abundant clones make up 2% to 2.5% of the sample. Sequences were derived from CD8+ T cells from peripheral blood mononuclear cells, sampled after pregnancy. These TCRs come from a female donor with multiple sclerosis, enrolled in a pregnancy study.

The CDR3: CASSPGSSGYEQYF. The CDR3, as DNA: TGTGCCAGCAGCCCGGGGAGTTCAGGTTACGAGCAGTACTTC. The V call is TRBV27, the J call TRBJ2-7, with D perhaps TRBD2 (5 bases). This CDR3 contains 14 residues. The V gene's germline CDR1 is MNHEY and CDR2 SMNVEV (reference sequence). Trimming cost V 6 bases and J 4 bases, with 16 bases left between them.

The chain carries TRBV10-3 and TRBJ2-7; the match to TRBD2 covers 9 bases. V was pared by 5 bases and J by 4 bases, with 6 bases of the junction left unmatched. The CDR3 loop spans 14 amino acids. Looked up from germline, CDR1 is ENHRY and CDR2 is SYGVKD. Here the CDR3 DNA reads TGTGCCATCAGTCCCGGGACTAGCTATTACGAGCAGTACTTC. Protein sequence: CAISPGTSYYEQYF.

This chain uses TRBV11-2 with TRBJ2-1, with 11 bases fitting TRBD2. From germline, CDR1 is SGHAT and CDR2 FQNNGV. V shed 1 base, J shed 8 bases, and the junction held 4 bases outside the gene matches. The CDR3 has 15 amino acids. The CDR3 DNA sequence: TGTGCCAGCAGCTTAGGACTAGCGGGAATCGATGAGCAGTTCTTC. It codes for CASSLGLAGIDEQFF.

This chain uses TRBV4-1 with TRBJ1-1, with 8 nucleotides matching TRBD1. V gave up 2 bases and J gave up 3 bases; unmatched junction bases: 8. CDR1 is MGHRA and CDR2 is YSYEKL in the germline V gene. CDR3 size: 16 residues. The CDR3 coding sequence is TGCGCCAGCAGCCAAATAGGACAGGGTGTGGACACTGAAGCTTTCTTT. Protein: CASSQIGQGVDTEAFF.

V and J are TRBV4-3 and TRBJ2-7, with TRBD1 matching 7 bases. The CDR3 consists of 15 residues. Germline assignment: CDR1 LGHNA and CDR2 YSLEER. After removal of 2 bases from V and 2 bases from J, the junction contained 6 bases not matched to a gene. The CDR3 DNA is TGCGCCAGCAGCCAAAGACAGGGTTTCGCCTACGAGCAGTACTTC. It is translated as CASSQRQGFAYEQYF.

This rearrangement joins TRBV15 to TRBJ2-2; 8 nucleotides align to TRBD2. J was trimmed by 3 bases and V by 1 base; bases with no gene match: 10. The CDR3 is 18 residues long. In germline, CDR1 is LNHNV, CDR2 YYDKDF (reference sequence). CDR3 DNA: TGTGCCACCAGCAGAGTCCCGGAGGTACTAGCGGACACCGGGGAGCTGTTTTTT. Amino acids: CATSRVPEVLADTGELFF. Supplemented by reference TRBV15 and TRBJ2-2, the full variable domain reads DAMVIQNPRYQVTQFGKPVTLSCSQTLNHNVMYWYQQKSSQAPKLLFHYYDKDFNNEADTPDNFQSRRPNTSFCFLDIRSPGLGDTAMYLCATSRVPEVLADTGELFFGEGSRLTVL.

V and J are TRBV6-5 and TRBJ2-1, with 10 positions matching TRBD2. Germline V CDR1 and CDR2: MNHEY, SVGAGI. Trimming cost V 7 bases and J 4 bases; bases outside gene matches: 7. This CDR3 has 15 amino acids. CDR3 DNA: TGTGCCAGCAAGTTAGCGGGAGGAGAATACAATGAGCAGTTCTTC. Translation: CASKLAGGEYNEQFF.

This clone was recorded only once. CDR3 DNA sequence: TGTGCCAGCAGCCTACGAACCGGACAGAAAAACATTCAGTACTTC. The encoded protein is CASSLRTGQKNIQYF. The chain joins TRBV5-6 to TRBJ2-4; a possible D gene is TRBD1 (6 bases). The CDR3 is made up of 15 amino acids. The germline CDR1 and CDR2 sequences are SGHDT and YYEEEE. V was clipped by 4 bases and J by 4 bases, with 15 bases between them.

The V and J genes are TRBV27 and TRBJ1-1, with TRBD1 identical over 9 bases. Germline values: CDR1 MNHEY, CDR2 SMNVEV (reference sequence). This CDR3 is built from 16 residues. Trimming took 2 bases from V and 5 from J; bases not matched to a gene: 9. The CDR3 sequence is CASSLLAGQGGTEAFF. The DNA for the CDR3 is TGTGCCAGCAGTTTACTCGCGGGACAGGGTGGAACTGAAGCTTTCTTT.

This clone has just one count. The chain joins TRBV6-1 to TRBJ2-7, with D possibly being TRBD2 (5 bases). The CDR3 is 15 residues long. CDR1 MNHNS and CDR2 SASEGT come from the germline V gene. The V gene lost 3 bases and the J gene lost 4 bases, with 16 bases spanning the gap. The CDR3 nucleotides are TGTGCCAGCAGTGAGGAACTAGTTGCGGTATACGAGCAGTACTTC. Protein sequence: CASSEELVAVYEQYF.

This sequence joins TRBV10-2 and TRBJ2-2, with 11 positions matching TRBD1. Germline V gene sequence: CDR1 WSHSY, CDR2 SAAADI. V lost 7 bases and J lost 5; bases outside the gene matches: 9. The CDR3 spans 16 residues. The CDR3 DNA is TGCGCCAGCAAGGACAGGGGGCGAATGCGGACCGGGGAGCTGTTTTTT. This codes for CASKDRGRMRTGELFF.

The CDR3 is CASHLTSLSREQYF. The CDR3, as DNA: TGTGCCAGCCATCTCACTAGTCTCTCCCGCGAGCAGTACTTC. V gene TRBV28 combines with J gene TRBJ2-7, with D perhaps matching TRBD2 (5 bases). This CDR3 has 14 amino acids. The V end was cut by 8 bases, the J end by 6 bases, with 20 bases between. CDR1 is MDHEN and CDR2 is SYDVKM in the germline V gene.

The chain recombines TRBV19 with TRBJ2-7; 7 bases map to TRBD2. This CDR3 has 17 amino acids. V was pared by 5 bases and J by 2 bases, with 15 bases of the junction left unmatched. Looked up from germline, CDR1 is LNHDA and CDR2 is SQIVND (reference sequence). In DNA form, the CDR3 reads TGTGCCAGTAGTCCCGGTCCCCTAGCGGTCCTAACCTACGAGCAGTACTTC. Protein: CASSPGPLAVLTYEQYF.

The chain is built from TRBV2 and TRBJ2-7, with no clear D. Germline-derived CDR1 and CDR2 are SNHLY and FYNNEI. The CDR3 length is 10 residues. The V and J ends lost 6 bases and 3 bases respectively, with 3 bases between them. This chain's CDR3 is CASSSYEQYF. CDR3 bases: TGTGCCAGCAGCAGCTACGAGCAGTACTTC.

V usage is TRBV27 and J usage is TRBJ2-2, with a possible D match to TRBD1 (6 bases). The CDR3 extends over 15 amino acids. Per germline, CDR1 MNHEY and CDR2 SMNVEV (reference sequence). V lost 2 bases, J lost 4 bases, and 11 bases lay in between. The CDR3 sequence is CASSLRDTFTGELFF. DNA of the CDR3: TGTGCCAGCAGTTTACGGGACACCTTCACCGGGGAGCTGTTTTTT.

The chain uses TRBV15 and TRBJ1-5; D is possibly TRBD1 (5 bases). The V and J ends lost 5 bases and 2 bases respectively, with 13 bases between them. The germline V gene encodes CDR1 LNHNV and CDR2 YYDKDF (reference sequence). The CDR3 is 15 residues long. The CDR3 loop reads CATSGKGQGNQPQHF. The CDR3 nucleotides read TGTGCCACCAGCGGAAAGGGGCAGGGCAATCAGCCCCAGCATTTT.

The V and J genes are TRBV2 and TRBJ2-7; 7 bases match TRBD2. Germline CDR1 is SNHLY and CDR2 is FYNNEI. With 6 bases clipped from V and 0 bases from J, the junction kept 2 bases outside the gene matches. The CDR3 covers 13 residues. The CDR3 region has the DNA TGTGCCAGCAGCGGACTAGTCTCCTACGAGCAGTACTTC. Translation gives CASSGLVSYEQYF.

The CDR3 loop is CASSPPDNEQFF. Here the CDR3 DNA reads TGTGCCAGCAGCCCTCCTGACAATGAGCAGTTCTTC. This chain links TRBV7-2 with TRBJ2-1; D not certain. There are 12 residues in the CDR3. V shed 5 bases and J shed 5 bases, with 7 bases lying between them. In germline, CDR1 is SGHTA, CDR2 FQGNSA. Using reference TRBV7-2 and TRBJ2-1 for the parts outside the CDR3, the full variable domain is GAGVSQSPSNKVTEKGKDVELRCDPISGHTALYWYRQSLGQGLEFLIYFQGNSAPDKSGLPSDRFSAERTGGSVSTLTIQRTQQEDSAVYLCASSPPDNEQFFGPGTRLTVL.

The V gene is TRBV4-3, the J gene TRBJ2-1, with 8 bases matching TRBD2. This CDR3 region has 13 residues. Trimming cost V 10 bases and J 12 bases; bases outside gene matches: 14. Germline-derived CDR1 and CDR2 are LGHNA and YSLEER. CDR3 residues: CATSAGATDSQFF. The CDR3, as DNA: TGCGCCACCTCAGCGGGAGCCACGGATTCGCAGTTCTTC.

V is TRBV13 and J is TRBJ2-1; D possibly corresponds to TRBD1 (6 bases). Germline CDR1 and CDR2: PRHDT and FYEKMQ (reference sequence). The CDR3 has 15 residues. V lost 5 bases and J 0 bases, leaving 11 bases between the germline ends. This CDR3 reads CASSEDRSSYNEQFF. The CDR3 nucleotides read TGTGCCAGCAGCGAAGACAGGAGCTCCTACAATGAGCAGTTCTTC.

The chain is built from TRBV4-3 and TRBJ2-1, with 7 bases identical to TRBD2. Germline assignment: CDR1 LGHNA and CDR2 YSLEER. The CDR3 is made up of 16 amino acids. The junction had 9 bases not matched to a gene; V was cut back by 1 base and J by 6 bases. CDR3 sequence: CASSQGGGWSGNEQFF. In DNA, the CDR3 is TGCGCCAGCAGCCAAGGGGGGGGGTGGTCTGGCAATGAGCAGTTCTTC.